This T cell receptor beta chain was recovered during a study of cytomegalovirus exposure and HLA in healthy donors. The CDR3 runs to 15 residues. V trimming: 5 bases; J trimming: 0 bases; junction bases outside the gene matches: 4. The germline V gene encodes CDR1 SGHVS and CDR2 FQNEAQ. The PCR made use of 60 Vbeta and 13 Jbeta primers. Sequencing was performed with immunoSEQ multiplex PCR; in TCRdb, only in-frame clones are kept and a portion is missing. The data contain 150,000 to 250,000 clones, around 80% of them singletons. The chain combines TRBV7-8 with TRBJ1-5; 7 bases match TRBD1. The receptor's source is a woman between 25 and 40 years old in good health and CMV-seropositive. The specimen sequenced was PBMCs. The CDR3 sequence: CASSRGQHSNQPQHF. CDR3 nucleotide sequence: TGTGCCAGCAGCCGGGGACAGCATAGCAATCAGCCCCAGCATTTT.